Below are 27 T cell receptor beta chains sequenced from a single sample in a study of cytotoxic CD8 clonotypes in ibrutinib-treated CLL. Method: immunoSEQ multiplex PCR; TCRdb's copy keeps in-frame clones and lacks some. Among 200,000 to 250,000 clones, roughly three quarters were seen once, and the ten largest hold over 5.5%. Sequencing was performed on PBMCs, taken after 12 months of ibrutinib treatment. These receptors originate from a human donor with chronic lymphocytic leukemia.

This CDR3 is CASSSGQFLSGNTIYF. The DNA for the CDR3 is TGTGCCAGCAGCTCCGGACAGTTTCTCTCTGGAAACACCATATATTTT. The chain is built from TRBV11-2 and TRBJ1-3, with D possibly being TRBD1 (6 bases). CDR3 length: 16 amino acids. Deletions cut 4 bases from V and 0 bases from J, with 13 bases between. CDR1 is SGHAT, CDR2 FQNNGV, per germline. The variable domain in full, completed from reference TRBV11-2 and TRBJ1-3, reads EAGVAQSPRYKIIEKRQSVAFWCNPISGHATLYWYQQILGQGPKLLIQFQNNGVVDDSQLPKDRFSAERLKGVDSTLKIQPAKLEDSAVYLCASSSGQFLSGNTIYFGEGSWLTVV.

The rearrangement joins TRBV2 to TRBJ1-5; D remains ambiguous. V gave up 6 bases and J gave up 0 bases, with 6 bases separating them. The CDR3 has 13 amino acids. From germline, CDR1 is SNHLY and CDR2 FYNNEI. The DNA for the CDR3 is TGTGCCAGCAGGCCAAGTAGCAATCAGCCCCAGCATTTT. This codes for CASRPSSNQPQHF.

This chain joins TRBV18 and TRBJ1-1; D may be TRBD1 (5 bases). V was clipped by 3 bases and J by 4 bases, with 15 bases between them. The CDR3 length is 15 residues. The germline CDR1 and CDR2 sequences are KGHSH and LQKENI. For the CDR3, the DNA is TGTGCCAGCTCACCTTCCAGCGGTCAGGGCACTGAAGCTTTCTTT. Amino acid sequence: CASSPSSGQGTEAFF.

The gene calls are TRBV6-5 and TRBJ2-1, with D perhaps assigned TRBD1 or TRBD2 (5 bases each). The V gene lost 0 bases and the J gene lost 7 bases, with 16 bases spanning the gap. In germline, CDR1 is MNHEY, CDR2 SVGAGI. CDR3 length: 16 residues. The CDR3, as DNA: TGTGCCAGCAGTTACTCGAAGAGGGGCGTTCGGAATGAGCAGTTCTTC. Its translation: CASSYSKRGVRNEQFF.

This clone was detected many times. The chain is built from TRBV5-1 and TRBJ2-7; D is perhaps TRBD1 (6 bases). The length of the CDR3 is 15 residues. V was pared by 0 bases and J by 6 bases, with 16 bases between. The germline V gene has CDR1 SGHRS and CDR2 YFSETQ. The CDR3 coding sequence is TGCGCCAGCAGCTTGGGCCGGGACACTTTATCCGAGCAGTACTTC. Residues: CASSLGRDTLSEQYF.

The rearrangement uses TRBV9 and TRBJ2-2; either TRBD1 or TRBD2 may fit D (5 bases each). The CDR3 has 15 residues. Trimming left V 3 bases short and J 2 bases short, with 11 bases between. CDR1 is SGDLS and CDR2 is YYNGEE in the germline V gene. CDR3 region: CASSGGSPNTGELFF. CDR3 sequence (DNA): TGTGCCAGCAGCGGGGGGAGTCCTAACACCGGGGAGCTGTTTTTT. Looking up the rest from reference TRBV9 and TRBJ2-2 gives the full variable domain: DSGVTQTPKHLITATGQRVTLRCSPRSGDLSVYWYQQSLDQGLQFLIQYYNGEERAKGNILERFSAQQFPDLHSELNLSSLELGDSALYFCASSGGSPNTGELFFGEGSRLTVL.

This clone was found a few times. The V call is TRBV18, the J call TRBJ1-2; D gene ambiguous. CDR3 length: 16 amino acids. V was shortened by 3 bases and J by 0 bases, with 14 bases between the two germline ends. The V gene's germline CDR1 is KGHSH and CDR2 LQKENI. The CDR3, as DNA: TGTGCCAGCTCACCCTTCGACGCCTTCACTAACTATGGCTACACCTTC. Translated, it gives CASSPFDAFTNYGYTF.

As concerns this clone: Other DNA sequences in this specimen translate into the identical CDR3. The chain uses TRBV30 and TRBJ1-5; a weak D match, TRBD1 (5 bases). The CDR3 length is 13 residues. Germline V gene lookup returns CDR1 GTSNPN and CDR2 SVGIG (reference sequence). The V and J ends lost 0 bases and 6 bases respectively, with 9 bases between them. The CDR3 nucleotides are TGTGCCTGGAGTGTTCAGGGTGGTCAGCCCCAGCATTTT. It codes for CAWSVQGGQPQHF.

The rearrangement uses TRBV11-2 and TRBJ2-1, with D possibly TRBD1 on 6 matching bases. In germline, CDR1 is SGHAT, CDR2 FQNNGV. This CDR3 has 16 amino acids. Trimming removed 5 bases from V and 0 bases from J, with 14 bases in between. CDR3: CASSLGTLSSYNEQFF. The DNA for the CDR3 is TGTGCCAGCAGCCTTGGGACACTTAGCTCCTACAATGAGCAGTTCTTC.

The chain joins TRBV14 to TRBJ1-4; 7 bases line up with TRBD1. Germline V CDR1 and CDR2: SGHDN, FVKESK. The CDR3 has 17 residues. J lost 8 bases, V lost 0 bases, and 12 bases had no gene match. CDR3 coding DNA: TGTGCCAGCAGCCAAGATGTAGTTGACAGGGTCGGCGAAAAACTGTTTTTT. It translates to CASSQDVVDRVGEKLFF. Combining the CDR3 with reference TRBV14 and TRBJ1-4 gives the whole variable domain EAGVTQFPSHSVIEKGQTVTLRCDPISGHDNLYWYRRVMGKEIKFLLHFVKESKQDESGMPNNRFLAERTGGTYSTLKVQPAELEDSGVYFCASSQDVVDRVGEKLFFGSGTQLSVL.

The chain uses TRBV27 and TRBJ1-1; TRBD1 might be the D (5 bases). Trimming removed 0 bases at V and 10 bases at J, with 15 bases between. Germline V gene data show CDR1 as MNHEY and CDR2 as SMNVEV (reference sequence). The CDR3 contains 14 residues. The DNA for the CDR3 is TGTGCCAGCAGTTTATCGAGGTATGGGGGAGGAGCTTTCTTT. Its protein product is CASSLSRYGGGAFF.

V is TRBV13 and J is TRBJ1-1; D is unresolved. The germline V gene encodes CDR1 PRHDT and CDR2 FYEKMQ (reference sequence). V gave up 2 bases and J gave up 4 bases, with 8 bases separating them. The length of the CDR3 is 13 residues. This CDR3 reads CASSLLRGTEAFF. The CDR3 coding sequence is TGTGCCAGCAGCTTACTCCGGGGCACTGAAGCTTTCTTT. Full variable domain (missing parts from reference TRBV13 and TRBJ1-1): AAGVIQSPRHLIKEKRETATLKCYPIPRHDTVYWYQQGPGQDPQFLISFYEKMQSDKGSIPDRFSAQQFSDYHSELNMSSLELGDSALYFCASSLLRGTEAFFGQGTRLTVV.

The rearrangement links TRBV28 to TRBJ1-1; D is possibly TRBD1 (6 bases). The CDR3 is made up of 13 amino acids. V lost 7 bases, J lost 7 bases, and 16 bases lay in between. From germline, CDR1 is MDHEN and CDR2 SYDVKM. CDR3 bases: TGTGCCAGCACCCTCTATTCACAGGGTGAAGCTTTCTTT. Protein product: CASTLYSQGEAFF.

The DNA for the CDR3 is TGTGCCAGCATCCCCTCGCGGGGGAGAAGAACTGAAGCTTTCTTT. Its protein product is CASIPSRGRRTEAFF. The rearrangement joins TRBV6-5 to TRBJ1-1; the D gene is possibly TRBD1 (5 bases). Trimming took 7 bases from V and 5 from J, leaving 20 bases between them. The CDR3 extends over 15 amino acids. Germline V lookup: CDR1 MNHEY, CDR2 SVGAGI.

The chain links TRBV5-6 to TRBJ1-5; D is unclear. Per the germline V gene, CDR1 is SGHDT and CDR2 is YYEEEE. The V and J ends lost 2 bases and 2 bases respectively, with 11 bases between them. This CDR3 is 15 amino acids long. The CDR3 DNA reads TGTGCCAGCAGCTTAACCGGTGAGGGCAATCAGCCCCAGCATTTT. Translated: CASSLTGEGNQPQHF.

The chain is built from TRBV15 and TRBJ1-4; D gene ambiguous. The V and J ends lost 1 base and 2 bases respectively, with 8 bases between them. Germline V gene sequence: CDR1 LNHNV, CDR2 YYDKDF (reference sequence). This CDR3 has 15 amino acids. The CDR3 DNA is TGTGCCACCAGCAGAGCGTACAGTACTAATGAAAAACTGTTTTTT. This gives the protein CATSRAYSTNEKLFF. Combining the CDR3 with reference TRBV15 and TRBJ1-4 gives the whole variable domain DAMVIQNPRYQVTQFGKPVTLSCSQTLNHNVMYWYQQKSSQAPKLLFHYYDKDFNNEADTPDNFQSRRPNTSFCFLDIRSPGLGDTAMYLCATSRAYSTNEKLFFGSGTQLSVL.

The chain recombines TRBV7-9 with TRBJ1-3; TRBD1 aligns across 8 bases. This CDR3 is 14 amino acids long. Losses at the gene ends were 6 bases for V and 1 base for J; bases not matched to a gene: 2. Looked up from germline, CDR1 is SEHNR and CDR2 is FQNEAQ (reference sequence). The CDR3: CASRRQGSGNTIYF. CDR3 in DNA: TGTGCCAGCAGGCGACAGGGGTCTGGAAACACCATATATTTT.

V and J are TRBV18 and TRBJ2-3; no clear D. This CDR3 is built from 11 residues. Per germline, CDR1 KGHSH and CDR2 LQKENI. V dropped 2 bases and J dropped 6 bases, with 3 bases sitting between them. This CDR3 reads CASSPRDTQYF. Written as DNA, the CDR3 is TGTGCCAGCTCACCAAGGGATACGCAGTATTTT.

This clone came up a few times. V is TRBV19 and J is TRBJ2-1; unclear D gene. CDR1 and CDR2 (germline): LNHDA, SQIVND (reference sequence). The CDR3 sequence is 15 residues long. Trimming took off 0 bases at V and 4 bases at J, with 10 bases between the two ends. This chain's CDR3 is CASSIDPGPYNEQFF. The CDR3 nucleotides are TGTGCCAGTAGTATAGATCCCGGCCCATACAATGAGCAGTTCTTC. Full variable domain (missing parts from reference TRBV19 and TRBJ2-1): DGGITQSPKYLFRKEGQNVTLSCEQNLNHDAMYWYRQDPGQGLRLIYYSQIVNDFQKGDIAEGYSVSREKKESFPLTVTSAQKNPTAFYLCASSIDPGPYNEQFFGPGTRLTVL.

The chain is built from TRBV29-1 and TRBJ2-3; no definite D call. The CDR3 sequence is 12 residues long. V lost 7 bases to trimming and J lost 1 base, with 9 bases between them. CDR1 SQVTM and CDR2 ANQGSEA come from the germline V gene. In nucleotides, the CDR3 is TGCAGCGCCGGCAAGGGCACAGATACGCAGTATTTT. Translation: CSAGKGTDTQYF.

CDR3 bases: TGTGCCAGTGGGCGCTCGATGAGCTCCTATAATTCACCCCTCCACTTT. This sequence encodes CASGRSMSSYNSPLHF. The chain is built from TRBV19 and TRBJ1-6; D is uncertain. Germline V gives CDR1 LNHDA, CDR2 SQIVND (reference sequence). The CDR3 spans 16 residues. V dropped 8 bases and J dropped 0 bases, with 14 bases sitting between them.

This clone was seen ten or more times. The chain has TRBV5-1 and TRBJ2-7; TRBD1 might be the D (6 bases). Germline assignment: CDR1 SGHRS and CDR2 YFSETQ. The CDR3 consists of 13 residues. The V end lost 7 bases, the J end lost 2 bases, and 13 bases lay between the germline ends. The CDR3 DNA reads TGCGCCAGCCGAAGACAGGAACCCTACGAGCAGTACTTC. This codes for CASRRQEPYEQYF.

V gene TRBV7-3 combines with J gene TRBJ2-5, with TRBD2 as a possible D gene (5 bases). Trimming left V 0 bases short and J 5 bases short, with 13 bases between. The CDR3 covers 15 residues. CDR1 is SGHTA, CDR2 FQGTGA, per germline. For the CDR3, the DNA is TGTGCCAGCAGCTTAACGGGTGGGAGCCCGGAGACCCAGTACTTC. Its translation is CASSLTGGSPETQYF.

CDR3 amino acids: CASKGYTF. The CDR3 coding sequence is TGTGCCAGCAAGGGCTACACCTTC. V usage is TRBV2 and J usage is TRBJ1-2; D remains unclear. CDR1 and CDR2 (germline): SNHLY, FYNNEI. Trimming took off 7 bases at V and 8 bases at J, with 2 bases between the two ends. CDR3 size: 8 residues.

The V and J genes are TRBV5-1 and TRBJ2-5; a possible D gene is TRBD2 (6 bases). The CDR3 runs to 17 residues. The germline CDR1 and CDR2 sequences are SGHRS and YFSETQ. Trimming took off 2 bases at V and 5 bases at J, with 22 bases between the two ends. This CDR3 reads CASSFRPSAGRGETQYF. CDR3 sequence (DNA): TGCGCCAGCAGCTTTCGTCCGTCGGCGGGCCGGGGGGAGACCCAGTACTTC.

This rearrangement joins TRBV18 to TRBJ2-1; unclear D gene. CDR1 and CDR2 (germline): KGHSH, LQKENI. Trimming left V 6 bases short and J 3 bases short, with 15 bases between. This CDR3 has 15 amino acids. CDR3 amino acids: CASSMSVGGYNEQFF. The DNA of the CDR3 is TGTGCCAGCTCCATGTCCGTGGGCGGCTACAATGAGCAGTTCTTC.

The V call is TRBV27, the J call TRBJ2-1; D is unresolved. Trimming removed 6 bases at V and 7 bases at J, with 10 bases between. The CDR3 has 12 residues. Germline V CDR1 and CDR2: MNHEY, SMNVEV (reference sequence). Here the CDR3 DNA reads TGTGCCAGCAGGGATCGGCGAAATGAGCAGTTCTTC. This sequence encodes CASRDRRNEQFF.